Only a few counts were recorded for the clone carrying this T cell receptor (beta chain). Its antigen remains unknown. The data belong to a study of T cells after yellow fever vaccination. Study background: When fractions had low cell numbers, they were prepared with SMART-Seq v4 Ultra Low Input. Study conclusions and caveats: Though it reached lower strength, the secondary response hit its peak faster, day 5 versus 15. Primary-vaccination clones mostly resurfaced post-booster (around 96% CD4, approximately 87% CD8). A minor fraction of clonotypes spanned both CD4 and CD8 compartments.

TCRdb re-called the 5' RACE reads with MiXCR, one entry per CDR3 protein. The sample consists of roughly 400,000 distinct CDR3 sequences, over 15% of them appearing once. J lost 5 bases, V lost 3 bases, and 9 bases had no gene match. The CDR3 sequence is 16 residues long. Source: PBMCs, taken before the yellow fever booster vaccination. The rearrangement links TRBV12-3 or TRBV12-4 to TRBJ2-3; 9 bases are shared with TRBD2. The TCR originated in a man aged 18 to 35 who received the YFV17D yellow fever vaccine. The CDR3 sequence is CASSFGLAGLGDTQYF. The DNA for the CDR3 is TGTGCCAGCAGTTTCGGGCTAGCGGGGCTGGGAGATACGCAGTATTTT.